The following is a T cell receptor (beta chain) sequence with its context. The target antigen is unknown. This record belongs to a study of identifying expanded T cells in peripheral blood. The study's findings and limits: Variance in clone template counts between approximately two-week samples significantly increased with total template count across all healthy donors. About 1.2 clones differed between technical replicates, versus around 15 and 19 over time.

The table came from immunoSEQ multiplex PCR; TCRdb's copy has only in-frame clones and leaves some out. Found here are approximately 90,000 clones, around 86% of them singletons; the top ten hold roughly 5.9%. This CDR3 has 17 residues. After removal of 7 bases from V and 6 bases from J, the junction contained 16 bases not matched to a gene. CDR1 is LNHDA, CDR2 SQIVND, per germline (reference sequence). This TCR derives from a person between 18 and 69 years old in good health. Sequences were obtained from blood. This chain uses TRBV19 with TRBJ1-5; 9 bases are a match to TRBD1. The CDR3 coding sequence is TGTGCCAGTATCCCGGGACAGGGAAGGGGCAGGCCTCAGCCCCAGCATTTT. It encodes CASIPGQGRGRPQPQHF.